This T cell receptor beta chain originates from a study of metastatic and nonmetastatic thyroid tumors. Study-wide background: Across peripheral blood and tumor or nodule tissue samples taken from malignant and benign thyroid patients, the repertoires were compared with one another.

All patients were treatment-naive before thyroid surgery. This clone was picked up many times. Additional DNA sequences in this sample encode the identical CDR3. Losses at the gene ends were 3 bases for V and 6 bases for J; bases not matched to a gene: 4. The CDR3 is 13 amino acids. CDR1 and CDR2 from the germline V gene are SGHRS and YFSETQ. Under the authors' procedure: Construction of a distant-metastasis classifier for papillary thyroid cancer relied on CDR3 differences across clinicopathological groups. Using MiXCR, TCRdb re-called clones from the PCR reads. The V and J calls follow TCRdb's processing rather than the paper's. The data show about 93,000 clones, over 9.5% seen once.

Sequences were obtained from blood. This clonotype was obtained from a female donor with papillary thyroid cancer or a benign thyroid nodule (not recorded which). Some clones in this sample may be carry-over from other donors' samples. The chain couples TRBV5-1 to TRBJ1-2, with 8 bases identical to TRBD1. The CDR3 sequence is CASSSPGQDGYTF. CDR3 sequence (DNA): TGCGCCAGCAGCTCGCCGGGACAGGATGGCTACACCTTC.